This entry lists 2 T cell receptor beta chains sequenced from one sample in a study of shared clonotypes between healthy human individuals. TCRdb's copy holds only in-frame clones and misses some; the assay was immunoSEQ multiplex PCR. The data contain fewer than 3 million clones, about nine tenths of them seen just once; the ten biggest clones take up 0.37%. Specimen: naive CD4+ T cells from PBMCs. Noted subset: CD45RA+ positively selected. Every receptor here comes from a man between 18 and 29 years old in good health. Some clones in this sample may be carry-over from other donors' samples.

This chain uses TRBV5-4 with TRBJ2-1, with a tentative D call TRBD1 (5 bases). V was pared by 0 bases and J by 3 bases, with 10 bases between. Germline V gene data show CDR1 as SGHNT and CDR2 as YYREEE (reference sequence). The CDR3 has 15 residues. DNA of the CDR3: TGTGCCAGCAGCTTGGTACAGGCGATCTACAATGAGCAGTTCTTC. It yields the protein CASSLVQAIYNEQFF.

The CDR3 is CASSVAGSPYEQYF. The DNA for the CDR3 is TGCGCCAGCAGCGTGGCAGGGAGTCCCTACGAGCAGTACTTC. V is TRBV5-1 and J is TRBJ2-7, with D perhaps matching TRBD1 or TRBD2 (5 bases each). The germline gives CDR1 SGHRS, CDR2 YFSETQ. Trimming took 4 bases from V and 2 from J, leaving 13 bases between them. This CDR3 comprises 14 residues.